The present entry profiles one TCR beta chain with its context. Antigen: not known. The data are from a study of shared clonotypes between healthy human individuals. Overall study: Serving as donors were a couple of women and a few men, whose ages spanned 18 to 49.

Here immunoSEQ multiplex PCR was the method, and the copy in TCRdb shows in-frame clones only, minus some. The sample includes 2 million to 2.5 million clones, over 85% of them seen just once. Study-level results: Despite large depth, rarefaction showed incomplete sorted-subset sequencing. Clonotypes shared by all four sorted-subset donors had higher generation probabilities than non-shared clonotypes.

Negatively enriched CD4+ T cells were divided by CD45RA into naive and memory. Trimming stripped 6 bases from V and 3 bases from J, with 6 bases between. This CDR3 is 13 amino acids long. CDR1 is MNHNS, CDR2 SASEGT, per germline. This chain links TRBV6-1 with TRBJ2-6; maybe TRBD1 (6 bases). This sequence originates from a man between 18 and 29 years old in good health. Some clones in this sample may be carry-over from other donors' samples. The sequenced sample consisted of naive CD4+ T cells from PBMCs. Noted subset: CD45RA+ positively selected. Here the CDR3 reads CASRTGGANVLTF. Here the CDR3 DNA reads TGTGCCAGCAGGACAGGTGGGGCCAACGTCCTGACTTTC.